The entry that follows covers one T cell receptor (beta chain) sequence. Its antigen is undetermined. cDNA synthesis used the whole RNA isolate, giving expressed TCRB sequences. This table comes from immunoSEQ multiplex PCR, and its TCRdb copy is limited to in-frame clones, with some not included. Of 95,000 to 150,000 clones in the sample, less than 20% are singletons; the top ten hold less than 3%. This sample is part of a study of beta chain features in type 1 diabetes. At the level of the study: Examined across all samples were over 85 million sorted cells. Study-wide results and caveats: Moderate but significant shortening of TCRB CDR3s was recorded in all four CD4+ subsets from Type 1 diabetes patients.

The CDR3 covers 14 residues. CDR1 and CDR2 from the germline V gene are GTSNPN and SVGIG (reference sequence). Trimming removed 3 bases from V and 8 bases from J, with 17 bases in between. The TCR comes from a man between 25 and 39 years old with type 1 diabetes. The sequenced material came from central memory CD4+ T cells from blood. The V call is TRBV30, the J call TRBJ2-4; D remains unclear. CDR3 residues: CAWSQNGGSDIQYF. In DNA, the CDR3 is TGTGCCTGGAGCCAAAACGGCGGTTCGGACATTCAGTACTTC. The full variable domain, rest sourced from reference TRBV30 and TRBJ2-4, is SQTIHQWPATLVQPVGSPLSLECTVEGTSNPNLYWYRQAAGRGLQLLFYSVGIGQISSEVPQNLSASRPQDRQFILSSKKLLLSDSGFYLCAWSQNGGSDIQYFGAGTRLSVL.